Listed below are T cell receptor beta chains from one sample, sequenced in a study of T cell changes during pregnancy in multiple sclerosis. Libraries were prepared by immunoSEQ multiplex PCR; TCRdb keeps only in-frame clonotypes and omits some of them. The table lists about 20,000 clones, around 90% of them singletons. Sequencing was performed on CD8+ T cells from peripheral blood mononuclear cells, taken in the third trimester of pregnancy. The receptors derive from a female donor in good health, enrolled as a control in a pregnancy study. The CDR3 runs from the conserved cysteine through the conserved F or W. The order of the fields is J gene, V gene, D gene, clone size, CDR3 protein, CDR3 DNA. A D gene is named only where the DNA matches it firmly. Clone size is stated in some rows and not others, as once, few, many or a class when expanded.

j_gene: TRBJ2-7
v_gene: TRBV6-5
d_gene: -
abundance: few
CDR3aa: CASTMGGEQYF
CDR3nt: TGTGCCAGCACCATGGGGGGCGAGCAGTACTTC

j_gene: TRBJ1-2
v_gene: TRBV27
d_gene: -
abundance: -
CDR3aa: CASSYRDKTLSGTSGYTF
CDR3nt: TGTGCCAGCAGTTACCGGGACAAGACACTATCCGGAACTTCTGGCTACACCTTC

j_gene: TRBJ2-1
v_gene: TRBV19
d_gene: -
abundance: -
CDR3aa: CASSPLSSYNEQFF
CDR3nt: TGTGCCAGTAGTCCCCTATCCTCCTACAATGAGCAGTTCTTC

j_gene: TRBJ2-1
v_gene: TRBV7-9
d_gene: -
abundance: -
CDR3aa: CASSLSVNEQFF
CDR3nt: TGTGCCAGCAGCCTTAGCGTCAATGAGCAGTTCTTC

j_gene: TRBJ1-2
v_gene: TRBV13
d_gene: TRBD1
abundance: -
CDR3aa: CASRTFDRVINYGYTF
CDR3nt: TGTGCCAGCAGGACATTCGACAGGGTAATCAACTATGGCTACACCTTC

j_gene: TRBJ2-1
v_gene: TRBV5-4
d_gene: TRBD2
abundance: -
CDR3aa: CASSLMGGISSYNEQFF
CDR3nt: TGTGCCAGCAGCTTGATGGGGGGGATAAGCTCCTACAATGAGCAGTTCTTC

j_gene: TRBJ2-5
v_gene: TRBV4-1
d_gene: TRBD2
abundance: -
CDR3aa: CASSQGLAGGEVGETQYF
CDR3nt: TGCGCCAGCAGCCAGGGACTAGCGGGGGGGGAGGTCGGAGAGACCCAGTACTTC

j_gene: TRBJ1-2
v_gene: TRBV5-4
d_gene: TRBD1
abundance: -
CDR3aa: CASSLAGTELNYGYTF
CDR3nt: TGTGCCAGCAGCTTGGCCGGGACAGAGCTGAACTATGGCTACACCTTC

j_gene: TRBJ2-4
v_gene: TRBV14
d_gene: TRBD2
abundance: -
CDR3aa: CASRGLAENIQYF
CDR3nt: TGTGCCAGCCGGGGACTAGCGGAAAACATTCAGTACTTC

j_gene: TRBJ1-5
v_gene: TRBV6-1
d_gene: -
abundance: -
CDR3aa: CASSEVGGQGYQPQHF
CDR3nt: TGTGCCAGCAGTGAAGTAGGGGGTCAGGGGTATCAGCCCCAGCATTTT

j_gene: TRBJ2-6
v_gene: TRBV19
d_gene: -
abundance: -
CDR3aa: CASSIALAGANVLTF
CDR3nt: TGTGCCAGTAGTATCGCACTGGCTGGGGCCAACGTCCTGACTTTC

j_gene: TRBJ2-7
v_gene: TRBV5-1
d_gene: -
abundance: few
CDR3aa: CASKPLSRSPPYEQYF
CDR3nt: TGCGCCAGCAAGCCGCTTAGCCGAAGCCCCCCCTACGAGCAGTACTTC

j_gene: TRBJ1-1
v_gene: TRBV7-9
d_gene: -
abundance: -
CDR3aa: CASSPSNTEAFF
CDR3nt: TGTGCCAGCAGCCCTAGCAACACTGAAGCTTTCTTT

j_gene: TRBJ2-4
v_gene: TRBV28
d_gene: -
abundance: -
CDR3aa: CASSDDSAQTYNIQYF
CDR3nt: TGTGCCAGCAGTGATGACAGCGCTCAGACGTACAACATTCAGTACTTC

j_gene: TRBJ2-1
v_gene: TRBV4-1
d_gene: TRBD1
abundance: -
CDR3aa: CASSRTGGSSYNEQFF
CDR3nt: TGCGCCAGCAGCCGGACAGGGGGAAGCTCCTACAATGAGCAGTTCTTC

j_gene: TRBJ2-1
v_gene: TRBV5-1
d_gene: -
abundance: -
CDR3aa: CASSLDGYNEQFF
CDR3nt: TGCGCCAGCAGCTTGGACGGCTACAATGAGCAGTTCTTC

j_gene: TRBJ2-2
v_gene: TRBV10-2
d_gene: -
abundance: once
CDR3aa: CASSESPRGGELFF
CDR3nt: TGCGCCAGCAGTGAGTCCCCTCGGGGTGGGGAGCTGTTTTTT

j_gene: TRBJ2-1
v_gene: TRBV5-1
d_gene: -
abundance: -
CDR3aa: CASSLISSSYNEQFF
CDR3nt: TGCGCCAGCAGCCTAATCTCAAGCTCCTACAATGAGCAGTTCTTC

j_gene: TRBJ2-5
v_gene: TRBV6-7
d_gene: -
abundance: -
CDR3aa: CASIKRVQINKETQYF
CDR3nt: TGTGCCAGCATCAAACGGGTCCAGATAAACAAAGAGACCCAGTACTTC

j_gene: TRBJ2-1
v_gene: TRBV7-9
d_gene: TRBD2
abundance: once
CDR3aa: CASIAGGRAGGNEQFF
CDR3nt: TGTGCCAGCATAGCGGGCGGGAGGGCCGGGGGTAATGAGCAGTTCTTC

j_gene: TRBJ1-5
v_gene: TRBV7-8
d_gene: TRBD1
abundance: -
CDR3aa: CASSRRQGPGNQPQHF
CDR3nt: TGTGCCAGCAGCAGGCGACAGGGACCAGGGAATCAGCCCCAGCATTTT

j_gene: TRBJ1-5
v_gene: TRBV4-1
d_gene: -
abundance: -
CDR3aa: CASSQREGRPQPQHF
CDR3nt: TGCGCCAGCAGCCAACGGGAGGGGCGTCCTCAGCCCCAGCATTTT

j_gene: TRBJ2-7
v_gene: TRBV19
d_gene: -
abundance: -
CDR3aa: CASSPGGYEQYF
CDR3nt: TGTGCCAGTAGCCCCGGGGGCTACGAGCAGTACTTC

j_gene: TRBJ2-5
v_gene: TRBV28
d_gene: TRBD2
abundance: -
CDR3aa: CASSFILAGGETQYF
CDR3nt: TGTGCCAGCAGTTTTATCCTAGCGGGAGGGGAGACCCAGTACTTC

j_gene: TRBJ2-5
v_gene: TRBV19
d_gene: -
abundance: -
CDR3aa: CASSIGLETQYF
CDR3nt: TGTGCCAGTAGTATCGGTTTGGAGACCCAGTACTTC

j_gene: TRBJ1-2
v_gene: TRBV2
d_gene: -
abundance: -
CDR3aa: CASETHRLCTF
CDR3nt: TGTGCCAGCGAGACCCACAGGCTGTGCACCTTC

j_gene: TRBJ1-6
v_gene: TRBV27
d_gene: -
abundance: -
CDR3aa: CASSLVTYSPLHF
CDR3nt: TGTGCCAGCAGTCTGGTGACTTATTCACCCCTCCACTTT

j_gene: TRBJ2-7
v_gene: TRBV29-1
d_gene: -
abundance: -
CDR3aa: CSVEGGGASADYEQYF
CDR3nt: TGCAGCGTTGAAGGAGGAGGGGCCAGCGCCGACTACGAGCAGTACTTC

j_gene: TRBJ2-7
v_gene: TRBV28
d_gene: -
abundance: -
CDR3aa: CAINRETYEQYF
CDR3nt: TGTGCCATCAATAGGGAGACCTACGAGCAGTACTTC

j_gene: TRBJ2-1
v_gene: TRBV2
d_gene: TRBD2
abundance: -
CDR3aa: CASSGWGLAGGPSYNEQFF
CDR3nt: TGTGCCAGCAGTGGATGGGGACTAGCGGGGGGCCCGTCCTACAATGAGCAGTTCTTC

j_gene: TRBJ2-7
v_gene: TRBV27
d_gene: TRBD2
abundance: once
CDR3aa: CASSSIAGAYVEQYF
CDR3nt: TGTGCCAGCAGTTCTATAGCGGGAGCTTATGTAGAGCAGTACTTC

j_gene: TRBJ2-4
v_gene: TRBV6-5
d_gene: TRBD1
abundance: -
CDR3aa: CASSPRTGGDIQYF
CDR3nt: TGTGCCAGCAGTCCACGGACAGGGGGGGACATTCAGTACTTC

j_gene: TRBJ2-1
v_gene: TRBV7-8
d_gene: -
abundance: -
CDR3aa: CASSLSRGNEQFF
CDR3nt: TGTGCCAGCAGCTTATCGAGGGGGAATGAGCAGTTCTTC

j_gene: TRBJ2-1
v_gene: TRBV18
d_gene: TRBD1
abundance: -
CDR3aa: CASSTGTGYEQFF
CDR3nt: TGTGCCAGCTCAACCGGGACAGGGTATGAGCAGTTCTTC

j_gene: TRBJ2-2
v_gene: TRBV6-4
d_gene: -
abundance: -
CDR3aa: CASSENAENTGELFF
CDR3nt: TGTGCCAGCAGTGAAAATGCGGAGAACACCGGGGAGCTGTTTTTT

j_gene: TRBJ2-7
v_gene: TRBV19
d_gene: TRBD1
abundance: -
CDR3aa: CASSTGTGGYEQYF
CDR3nt: TGTGCCAGTAGTACCGGGACAGGGGGCTACGAGCAGTACTTC

j_gene: TRBJ2-7
v_gene: TRBV7-9
d_gene: -
abundance: -
CDR3aa: CASSFQGLSSYEQYF
CDR3nt: TGTGCCAGCAGCTTCCAGGGGCTTAGCTCCTACGAGCAGTACTTC

j_gene: TRBJ1-1
v_gene: TRBV5-6
d_gene: -
abundance: -
CDR3aa: CASSESTGSYEAFF
CDR3nt: TGTGCCAGCAGCGAGTCGACAGGATCCTATGAAGCTTTCTTT

j_gene: TRBJ2-2
v_gene: TRBV5-6
d_gene: TRBD1
abundance: -
CDR3aa: CASSQDRGRTGELFF
CDR3nt: TGTGCCAGCAGCCAGGACAGGGGGCGAACCGGGGAGCTGTTTTTT

j_gene: TRBJ2-1
v_gene: TRBV4-2
d_gene: TRBD1
abundance: -
CDR3aa: CASSQQEGGQGNEQFF
CDR3nt: TGTGCCAGCAGCCAACAAGAGGGGGGACAGGGCAATGAGCAGTTCTTC

j_gene: TRBJ1-2
v_gene: TRBV19
d_gene: -
abundance: -
CDR3aa: CASSIGLGQRFYGYTF
CDR3nt: TGTGCCAGTAGTATAGGTCTCGGACAGAGATTTTATGGCTACACCTTC

j_gene: TRBJ1-4
v_gene: TRBV13
d_gene: TRBD1
abundance: -
CDR3aa: CASSPPGTGNEKLFF
CDR3nt: TGTGCCAGCAGCCCCCCGGGGACAGGGAATGAAAAACTGTTTTTT

j_gene: TRBJ2-7
v_gene: TRBV9
d_gene: TRBD2
abundance: -
CDR3aa: CASSEGSGVSYEQYF
CDR3nt: TGTGCCAGCAGCGAAGGTAGCGGGGTAAGCTACGAGCAGTACTTC

j_gene: TRBJ2-1
v_gene: TRBV19
d_gene: TRBD2
abundance: -
CDR3aa: CASSPSGGRQQYNEQFF
CDR3nt: TGTGCCAGTAGTCCCTCTGGCGGGAGGCAACAATACAATGAGCAGTTCTTC

j_gene: TRBJ2-1
v_gene: TRBV7-3
d_gene: -
abundance: once
CDR3aa: CASSAGGRVSPYNEQFF
CDR3nt: TGTGCCAGCAGCGCCGGCGGGCGGGTAAGCCCCTACAATGAGCAGTTCTTC

j_gene: TRBJ2-1
v_gene: TRBV30
d_gene: -
abundance: -
CDR3aa: CAWSLSYNEQFF
CDR3nt: TGTGCCTGGAGCCTGAGTTACAATGAGCAGTTCTTC

j_gene: TRBJ1-1
v_gene: TRBV4-2
d_gene: -
abundance: many
CDR3aa: CASSQDDGAVTEAFF
CDR3nt: TGTGCCAGCAGCCAAGATGACGGAGCTGTAACTGAAGCTTTCTTT

j_gene: TRBJ1-5
v_gene: TRBV6-6
d_gene: -
abundance: -
CDR3aa: CASSSNSNQPQHF
CDR3nt: TGTGCCAGCAGCAGTAATAGCAATCAGCCCCAGCATTTT

j_gene: TRBJ1-5
v_gene: TRBV4-3
d_gene: -
abundance: -
CDR3aa: CASSQDQWGAQPQHF
CDR3nt: TGCGCCAGCAGCCAAGATCAATGGGGAGCTCAGCCCCAGCATTTT

j_gene: TRBJ2-7
v_gene: TRBV7-9
d_gene: -
abundance: -
CDR3aa: CASSLENVPRGEQYF
CDR3nt: TGTGCCAGCAGCTTAGAGAACGTCCCTCGAGGAGAGCAGTACTTC

j_gene: TRBJ2-7
v_gene: TRBV28
d_gene: -
abundance: -
CDR3aa: CASSRASDSSYEQYF
CDR3nt: TGTGCCAGCAGCCGGGCCTCGGACAGCTCCTACGAGCAGTACTTC

j_gene: TRBJ1-5
v_gene: TRBV4-1
d_gene: TRBD1
abundance: -
CDR3aa: CASSQIQGAQPQHF
CDR3nt: TGCGCCAGCAGCCAGATACAGGGGGCTCAGCCCCAGCATTTT

j_gene: TRBJ2-7
v_gene: TRBV4-1
d_gene: -
abundance: -
CDR3aa: CASSQVVTLSYEQYF
CDR3nt: TGCGCCAGCAGCCAAGTCGTCACACTAAGCTACGAGCAGTACTTC

j_gene: TRBJ2-1
v_gene: TRBV4-1
d_gene: TRBD2
abundance: -
CDR3aa: CASSQVSLAGVMSYNEQFF
CDR3nt: TGCGCCAGCAGCCAAGTGTCGCTAGCGGGAGTGATGTCCTACAATGAGCAGTTCTTC

j_gene: TRBJ2-2
v_gene: TRBV7-8
d_gene: TRBD1
abundance: -
CDR3aa: CASSGQVNTGELFF
CDR3nt: TGTGCCAGCAGCGGACAGGTGAACACCGGGGAGCTGTTTTTT

j_gene: TRBJ2-3
v_gene: TRBV10-3
d_gene: TRBD1
abundance: -
CDR3aa: CATLDGTGGVLSTDTQYF
CDR3nt: TGTGCCACCCTTGATGGGACAGGGGGAGTTTTGAGCACAGATACGCAGTATTTT

j_gene: TRBJ2-7
v_gene: TRBV29-1
d_gene: TRBD1
abundance: -
CDR3aa: CSVLQGGEQYF
CDR3nt: TGCAGCGTATTACAGGGGGGAGAGCAGTACTTC

j_gene: TRBJ1-5
v_gene: TRBV6-5
d_gene: TRBD1
abundance: -
CDR3aa: CASSSGTGIGQPQHF
CDR3nt: TGTGCCAGCAGTTCCGGGACAGGGATAGGTCAGCCCCAGCATTTT

j_gene: TRBJ2-5
v_gene: TRBV6-4
d_gene: -
abundance: -
CDR3aa: CASSDSSLPGETQYF
CDR3nt: TGTGCCAGCAGTGACTCTTCCCTCCCCGGAGAGACCCAGTACTTC

j_gene: TRBJ2-7
v_gene: TRBV15
d_gene: -
abundance: -
CDR3aa: CATSPLETYEQYF
CDR3nt: TGTGCCACCAGCCCACTAGAGACCTACGAGCAGTACTTC